This T cell receptor (beta chain) was sequenced during a study of spatial heterogeneity in lung cancer. Looking at the study overall: There were consistently more beta-chain sequences detected than alpha-chain sequences.

Each molecule of TCR cDNA was tagged with one unique molecular identifier. TCRdb processed the 5' RACE reads anew with MiXCR; each CDR3 protein has one entry. The table lists approximately 52,000 distinct CDR3 sequences, more than 6.5% of them singletons. Stated time point: sample taken at primary tumor resection. Tumor, nontumor lung or frozen PBMC supplied whole RNA, sequenced without sorting. More than 70 TRACERx patients with early, untreated non-small cell lung cancer donated samples. The germline V gene encodes CDR1 MDHEN and CDR2 SYDVKM. The CDR3 extends over 14 amino acids. Trimming took off 6 bases at V and 5 bases at J, with 13 bases between the two ends. The table lists this clonotype with many counts. Antigen: not known. Study findings and constraints: At resection, ubiquitous expanded tumor TCRs appeared in blood more than at follow-up.

V gene TRBV28 combines with J gene TRBJ2-2; D remains ambiguous. This receptor was taken from a female donor with early-stage non-small cell lung cancer. Source: PBMCs, taken at surgery. CDR3 in DNA: TGTGCCAGCAGCCAAAGTCGAAGGACCGGGGAGCTGTTTTTT. Translating gives CASSQSRRTGELFF.